Sequencing of this T cell receptor beta chain was carried out in a study of shared clonotypes between healthy human individuals. Study background: Participating donors consisted of a couple of women and three men aged 18 to 49. Three plates were used per donor for CD4 naive, three for CD4 memory, two for CD8 naive and one for CD8 memory. Findings and caveats of the study: Estimated richness was generally greater in naive than memory subsets.

As concerns this clone: No antigen is known for it.

Germline CDR1 reads MDHEN; CDR2 reads SYDVKM. Losses at the gene ends were 5 bases for V and 7 bases for J; bases not matched to a gene: 5. CDR3 length: 14 amino acids. The table came from immunoSEQ multiplex PCR; TCRdb's copy has only in-frame clones and leaves some out. The repertoire consists of around 700,000 clones, with less than 80% occurring once and the leading ten covering about 1.7%. This sequence was found in a woman aged 25 to 39 in good health. Sequenced: memory CD4+ T cells sorted from blood. Subset noted: CD45RA-negative fraction. This rearrangement joins TRBV28 to TRBJ1-4; TRBD1 aligns across 9 bases. The CDR3 reads CASSTGGWGEKLFF. Here the CDR3 DNA reads TGTGCCAGCAGTACAGGGGGCTGGGGTGAAAAACTGTTTTTT.